Listed below are T cell receptor beta chains from one sample, sequenced in a study of blood T cell repertoires in COVID-19. Profiling relied on immunoSEQ multiplex PCR, and the TCRdb table lists in-frame clones only, not all of them. Of some 490,000 clones in the sample, approximately 90% are singletons; the top ten hold approximately 8.3%. The sequencing input was PBMCs or T cells enriched from blood (not recorded which). Receptors were obtained from a woman in her fifties or sixties who had recovered from COVID-19. The CDR3 runs from the conserved cysteine through the conserved F or W. A D gene is named only where the DNA matches it firmly. Clone size is stated in some rows and not others, as once, few, many or a class when expanded.

D gene	V gene	J gene	clone size	CDR3 protein	CDR3 DNA
TRBD2	TRBV28	TRBJ2-3	-	CASNRRGSTDTQYF	TGTGCCAGCAATCGGCGGGGGAGCACAGATACGCAGTATTTT
TRBD1	TRBV7-2	TRBJ2-5	-	CASSRDRVNQETQYF	TGTGCCAGCAGCCGGGACAGGGTAAACCAAGAGACCCAGTACTTC
-	TRBV2	TRBJ1-5	once	CASSGQGPRGNQPQHF	TGTGCCAGCAGTGGGCAGGGGCCGAGGGGCAATCAGCCCCAGCATTTT
-	TRBV21-1	TRBJ1-3	-	CASSNKGITGNTIYF	TGTGCCAGCAGCAATAAGGGGATCACTGGAAACACCATATATTTT
TRBD1	TRBV9	TRBJ2-3	-	CASSVTTGGRDTQYF	TGTGCCAGCAGCGTGACGACAGGGGGCAGAGATACGCAGTATTTT
-	TRBV6-5	TRBJ1-2	-	CASSYSGGGTNYGYTF	TGTGCCAGCAGTTATAGCGGGGGGGGGACTAACTATGGCTACACCTTC
-	TRBV7-9	TRBJ2-1	-	CASSLVWSSYNEQFF	TGTGCCAGCAGCTTAGTTTGGAGCTCCTACAATGAGCAGTTCTTC
TRBD1	TRBV19	TRBJ1-1	-	CASSRGGEGTEAFF	TGTGCCAGTAGTAGAGGGGGCGAGGGCACTGAAGCTTTCTTT
TRBD1	TRBV6-2/TRBV6-3	TRBJ2-6	-	CASSHPEGARSFSGANVLTF	TGTGCCAGCAGTCACCCAGAGGGGGCCCGCTCTTTCTCTGGGGCCAACGTCCTGACTTTC
TRBD1	TRBV4-1	TRBJ1-1	-	CASSQWTGGDNTEAFF	TGCGCCAGCAGCCAATGGACAGGGGGAGACAACACTGAAGCTTTCTTT
TRBD1	TRBV7-7	TRBJ1-2	-	CASSLEGQGNYGYTF	TGTGCCAGCAGCTTAGAAGGACAGGGGAACTATGGCTACACCTTC
-	TRBV5-1	TRBJ1-2	-	CASSSPSGVGDVYGYTF	TGCGCCAGCAGTTCACCTTCGGGTGTTGGAGATGTCTATGGCTACACCTTC
-	TRBV3-1/TRBV3-2	TRBJ1-5	-	CASSPRLYSNQPQHF	TGTGCCAGCAGCCCCCGCCTATATAGCAATCAGCCCCAGCATTTT
-	TRBV7-2	TRBJ2-7	-	CASSLQGGSYEQYF	TGTGCCAGCAGCTTACAAGGGGGTTCCTACGAGCAGTACTTC
-	TRBV4-1	TRBJ2-7	-	CASTPVWGDEQYF	TGCGCCAGCACCCCCGTTTGGGGGGACGAGCAGTACTTC
-	TRBV5-1	TRBJ2-3	-	CASRRGGPGDTQYF	TGCGCCAGCAGGAGGGGGGGGCCAGGAGATACGCAGTATTTT
TRBD1	TRBV4-1	TRBJ1-5	-	CASSQVWTGEGQPQHF	TGCGCCAGCAGCCAAGTTTGGACAGGGGAAGGTCAGCCCCAGCATTTT
TRBD2	TRBV6-4	TRBJ2-2	-	CATALDPGLAGTGELFF	TGTGCCACCGCACTGGATCCTGGACTAGCGGGGACCGGGGAGCTGTTTTTT
TRBD1	TRBV11-3	TRBJ1-1	-	CASSTDREYTEAFF	TGTGCCAGCAGCACTGACAGGGAGTACACTGAAGCTTTCTTT
-	TRBV11-2	TRBJ2-2	-	CASSSGTGELFF	TGTGCCAGCAGCTCCGGCACCGGGGAGCTGTTTTTT
-	TRBV2	TRBJ2-1	-	CASSVGDFGEQFF	TGTGCCAGCAGTGTCGGGGATTTCGGTGAGCAGTTCTTC
-	TRBV7-9	TRBJ1-1	-	CASSFPRARGTEAFF	TGTGCCAGCAGCTTCCCCAGGGCCAGGGGCACTGAAGCTTTCTTT
TRBD1	TRBV3-1/TRBV3-2	TRBJ1-2	-	CASSQAIGGGGYTF	TGTGCCAGCAGCCAAGCTATAGGGGGCGGTGGCTACACCTTC
-	TRBV27	TRBJ1-2	-	CASGSTAGGYTF	TGTGCCAGCGGGTCGACGGCGGGTGGCTACACCTTC
-	TRBV6-1	TRBJ2-3	-	CASSEVLSNTQYF	TGTGCCAGCAGTGAGGTCCTTTCTAATACGCAGTATTTT
-	TRBV5-1	TRBJ1-1	-	CASTAAGGWTEAFF	TGCGCCAGCACCGCGGCGGGGGGTTGGACTGAAGCTTTCTTT
-	TRBV11-2	TRBJ2-5	-	CASSLESRRETQYF	TGTGCCAGCAGCTTAGAATCCCGTCGAGAGACCCAGTACTTC
TRBD1	TRBV24-1	TRBJ1-1	-	CASIGQGGEAFF	TGTGCCTCGATAGGACAGGGTGGTGAAGCTTTCTTT